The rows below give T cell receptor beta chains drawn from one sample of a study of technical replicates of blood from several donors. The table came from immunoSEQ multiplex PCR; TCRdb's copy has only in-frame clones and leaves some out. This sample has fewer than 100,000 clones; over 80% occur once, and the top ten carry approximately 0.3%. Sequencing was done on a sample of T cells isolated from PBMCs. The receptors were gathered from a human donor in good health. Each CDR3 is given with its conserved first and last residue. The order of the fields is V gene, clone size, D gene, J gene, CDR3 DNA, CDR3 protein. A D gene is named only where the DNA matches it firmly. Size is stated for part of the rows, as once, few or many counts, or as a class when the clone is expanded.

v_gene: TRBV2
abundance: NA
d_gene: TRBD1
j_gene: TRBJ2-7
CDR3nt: TGTGCCAGCAGTGAAGGGACAGGGTGGGAGGACGAGCAGTACTTC
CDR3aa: CASSEGTGWEDEQYF

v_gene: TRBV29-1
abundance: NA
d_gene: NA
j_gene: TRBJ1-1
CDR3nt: TGCAGCGTCAGGGGATGGCCGGATGAAGCTTTCTTT
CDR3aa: CSVRGWPDEAFF

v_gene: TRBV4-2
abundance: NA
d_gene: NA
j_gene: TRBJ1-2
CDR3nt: TGTGCCAGCAGCCAAGATAACGCGGGCGGGGGCTACACCTTC
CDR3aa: CASSQDNAGGGYTF

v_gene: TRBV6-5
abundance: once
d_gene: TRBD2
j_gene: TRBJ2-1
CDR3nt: TGTGCCAGCGGGGCGGGAGGCCGGGACAATGAGCAGTTCTTC
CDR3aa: CASGAGGRDNEQFF

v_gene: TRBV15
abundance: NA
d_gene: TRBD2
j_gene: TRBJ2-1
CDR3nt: TGTGCCACCAAAAAGGAATTAGCGGGGAATGAGCAGTTCTTC
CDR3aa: CATKKELAGNEQFF

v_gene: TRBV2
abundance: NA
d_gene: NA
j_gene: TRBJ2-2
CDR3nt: TGTGCCAGCACTCAAGGGTATGGGGGGAGAAACACCGGGGAGCTGTTTTTT
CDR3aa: CASTQGYGGRNTGELFF

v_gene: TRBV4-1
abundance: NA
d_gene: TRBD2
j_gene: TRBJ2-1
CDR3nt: TGCGCCAGCAGCCTATCGACTAGCGGGGGGGCCAATGAGCAGTTCTTC
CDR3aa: CASSLSTSGGANEQFF

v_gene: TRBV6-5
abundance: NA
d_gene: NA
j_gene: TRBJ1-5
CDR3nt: TGTGCCAGCAGTTACCAACAGGGAGATCAGCCCCAGCATTTT
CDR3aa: CASSYQQGDQPQHF

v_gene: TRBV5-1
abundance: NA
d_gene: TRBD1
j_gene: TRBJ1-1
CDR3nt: TGCGCCAGCAGCTTGGCCGGGACAGGGTTCGTAGGTGAAGCTTTCTTT
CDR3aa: CASSLAGTGFVGEAFF

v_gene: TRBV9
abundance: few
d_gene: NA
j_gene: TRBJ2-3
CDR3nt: TGTGCCAGCAGCGGAGCGGGCGCTCTCGCAGATACGCAGTATTTT
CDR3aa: CASSGAGALADTQYF

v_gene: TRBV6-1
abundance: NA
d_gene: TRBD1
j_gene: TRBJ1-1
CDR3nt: TGTGCCAGCAGTGAAATACAGGGGCTGGAAGCTTTCTTT
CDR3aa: CASSEIQGLEAFF

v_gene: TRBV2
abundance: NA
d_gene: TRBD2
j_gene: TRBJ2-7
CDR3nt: TGTGCCAGCGTGGGACTAGCGGGGGGTAGATACGAGCAGTACTTC
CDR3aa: CASVGLAGGRYEQYF

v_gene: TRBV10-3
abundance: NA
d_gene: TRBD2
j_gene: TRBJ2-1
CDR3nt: TGTGCCATCAGGACCCGAACCCTAGCGGGGGGGCCCCACAATGAGCAGTTCTTC
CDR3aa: CAIRTRTLAGGPHNEQFF

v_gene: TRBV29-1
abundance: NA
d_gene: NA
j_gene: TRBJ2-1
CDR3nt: TGCAGCGCTACGACGGGAGATTGGCAGTTCTTC
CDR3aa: CSATTGDWQFF

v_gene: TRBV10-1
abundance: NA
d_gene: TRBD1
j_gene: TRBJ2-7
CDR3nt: TGCGCCAGCAGTGAAGACAGGGGGGGCTACGAGCAGTACTTC
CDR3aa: CASSEDRGGYEQYF

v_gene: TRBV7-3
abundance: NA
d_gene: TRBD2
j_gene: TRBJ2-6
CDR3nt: TGTGCCAGCAGCCCATCCTCGGGGGGTTCTGGGGCCAACGTCCTGACTTTC
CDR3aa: CASSPSSGGSGANVLTF

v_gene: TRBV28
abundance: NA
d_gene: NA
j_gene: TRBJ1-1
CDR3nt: TGTGCCAGCAAGGAGGGGACTGAAGCTTTCTTT
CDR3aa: CASKEGTEAFF

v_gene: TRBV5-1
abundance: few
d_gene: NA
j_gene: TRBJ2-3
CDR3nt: TGCGCCAGCAGCTCGCCGGGCAGGGCTGGGACAGATACGCAGTATTTT
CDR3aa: CASSSPGRAGTDTQYF

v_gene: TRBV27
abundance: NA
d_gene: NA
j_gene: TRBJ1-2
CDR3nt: TGTGCCAGCAGTCTCGACAGTAACTATGGCTACACCTTC
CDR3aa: CASSLDSNYGYTF

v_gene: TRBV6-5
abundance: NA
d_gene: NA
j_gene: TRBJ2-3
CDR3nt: TGTGCCAGCAGTTACTCGCGGGCAGATACGCAGTATTTT
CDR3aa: CASSYSRADTQYF

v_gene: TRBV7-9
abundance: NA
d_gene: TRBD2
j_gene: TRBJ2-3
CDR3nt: TGTGCCAGCAGCTTAGGTCGACTAGCGGGTACAGATACGCAGTATTTT
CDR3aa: CASSLGRLAGTDTQYF

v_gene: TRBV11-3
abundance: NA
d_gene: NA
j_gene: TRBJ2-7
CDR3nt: TGTGCCAGCAGCTTACTCCCCCAGGGGTCAGGCGAGCAGTACTTC
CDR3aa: CASSLLPQGSGEQYF

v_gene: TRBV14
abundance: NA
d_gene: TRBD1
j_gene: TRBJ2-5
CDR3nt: TGTGCCAGCAGCCAAGACATTAGTCTCAGGGGGTTCCAAGAGACCCAGTACTTC
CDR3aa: CASSQDISLRGFQETQYF

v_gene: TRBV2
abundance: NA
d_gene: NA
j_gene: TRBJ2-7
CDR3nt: TGTGCCAGCACCTTGGCCCCGGGCTACGAGCAGTACTTC
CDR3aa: CASTLAPGYEQYF

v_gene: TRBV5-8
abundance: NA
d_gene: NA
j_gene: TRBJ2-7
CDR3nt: TGTGCCAGCAGTCTTGGCCGGGACTTGCTGTCTCAGTACTTC
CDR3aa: CASSLGRDLLSQYF

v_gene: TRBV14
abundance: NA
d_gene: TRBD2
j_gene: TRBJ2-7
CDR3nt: TGTGCCAGCAGCCCTCTTTCGACTAGCGGGAGTGGCGAGCAGTACTTC
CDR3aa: CASSPLSTSGSGEQYF

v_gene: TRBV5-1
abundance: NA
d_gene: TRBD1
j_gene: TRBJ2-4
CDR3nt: TGCGCCAGCAGTTCAGGGGGCGCAACCAAAAACATTCAGTACTTC
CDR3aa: CASSSGGATKNIQYF

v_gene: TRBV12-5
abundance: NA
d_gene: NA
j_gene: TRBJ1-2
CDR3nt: TGTGCTAGTGGTTTGGTACCTCCCGGTGGCTACACCTTC
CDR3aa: CASGLVPPGGYTF

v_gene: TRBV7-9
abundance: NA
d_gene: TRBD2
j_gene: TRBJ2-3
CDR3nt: TGTGCCAGCAGCCTCGGGATGTTAGCGGGAGCGGGTACGCAGTATTTT
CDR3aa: CASSLGMLAGAGTQYF

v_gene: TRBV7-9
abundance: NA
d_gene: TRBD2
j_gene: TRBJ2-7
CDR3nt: TGTGCCAGCAGCCCTAGCGGGAGGTCCTACGAGCAGTACTTC
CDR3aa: CASSPSGRSYEQYF

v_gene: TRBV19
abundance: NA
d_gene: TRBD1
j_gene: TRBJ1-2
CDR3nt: TGTGCCAGTAGTCCTACCGGGACAGGGGTGATCTATGGCTACACCTTC
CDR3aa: CASSPTGTGVIYGYTF

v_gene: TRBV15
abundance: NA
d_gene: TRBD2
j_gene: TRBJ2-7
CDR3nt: TGTGCCACCAGCAGAGATAGTGGGGAGCGGGACGACGAGCAGTACTTC
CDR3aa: CATSRDSGERDDEQYF

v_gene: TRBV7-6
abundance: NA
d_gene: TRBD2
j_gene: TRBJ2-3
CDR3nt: TGTGCCAGCAGCCCCAGCGGGAACACAGATACGCAGTATTTT
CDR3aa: CASSPSGNTDTQYF

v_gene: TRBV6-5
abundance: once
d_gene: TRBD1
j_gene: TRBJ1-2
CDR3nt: TGTGCCAGCAGTCTACAGGGGAAGGATGGCTACACCTTC
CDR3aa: CASSLQGKDGYTF

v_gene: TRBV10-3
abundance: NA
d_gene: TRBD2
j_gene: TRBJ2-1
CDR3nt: TGTGCCATCAGTGATGAAAACCCACGAGCGGGAGCTGAGCAGTTCTTC
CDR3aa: CAISDENPRAGAEQFF

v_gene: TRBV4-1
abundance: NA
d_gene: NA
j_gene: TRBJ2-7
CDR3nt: TGCGCCAGCAGCCAAGTTGATATGGGTGCTGGCGGCGGGCAGTACTTC
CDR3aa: CASSQVDMGAGGGQYF

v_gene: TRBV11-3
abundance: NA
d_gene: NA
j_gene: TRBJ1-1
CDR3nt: TGTGCCAGCAGCGGAGGAGGGTACACTGAAGCTTTCTTT
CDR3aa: CASSGGGYTEAFF

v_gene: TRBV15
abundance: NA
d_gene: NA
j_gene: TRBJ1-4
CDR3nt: TGTGCCACCAGCAGAGATCCCAGAACTAATGAAAAACTGTTTTTT
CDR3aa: CATSRDPRTNEKLFF

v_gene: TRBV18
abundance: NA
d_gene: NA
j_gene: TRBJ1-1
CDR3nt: TGTGCCAGCTCGGGAGACATGAACACTGAAGCTTTCTTT
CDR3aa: CASSGDMNTEAFF

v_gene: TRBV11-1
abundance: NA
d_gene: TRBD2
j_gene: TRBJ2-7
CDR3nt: TGTGCCAGCAGCCGGAGCCTAGCGGGAGTCGGCGAGCAGTACTTC
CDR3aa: CASSRSLAGVGEQYF

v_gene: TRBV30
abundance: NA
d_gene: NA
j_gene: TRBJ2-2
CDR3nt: TGTGCCTGGAGGCACAGAAACACCGGGGAGCTGTTTTTT
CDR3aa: CAWRHRNTGELFF

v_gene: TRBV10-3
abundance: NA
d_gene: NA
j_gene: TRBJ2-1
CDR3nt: TGTGCCATCAGTGGAAATAGCGGCGGTGGTTTGAATGAGCAGTTCTTC
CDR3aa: CAISGNSGGGLNEQFF

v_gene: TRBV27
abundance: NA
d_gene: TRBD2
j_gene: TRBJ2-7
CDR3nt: TGTGCCAGCAGTTTACGTTATATAGGGACTAGCGGGAATTCGCCCTACGAGCAGTACTTC
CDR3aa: CASSLRYIGTSGNSPYEQYF

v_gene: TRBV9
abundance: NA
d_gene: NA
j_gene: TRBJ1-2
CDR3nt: TGTGCCAGCAGCCCTACCCGACAGCCCTATGGCTACACCTTC
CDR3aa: CASSPTRQPYGYTF